This T cell receptor beta chain was sequenced for a study of T cells in Graves' hyperthyroidism and ophthalmopathy. What was amplified from RNA transcripts were TCR beta CDR3 regions. In the first-round RT-PCR of the TCR CDR3, the HTBI primer set was used. Each CDR3 protein is one row after TCRdb ran MiXCR on the multiplex PCR reads. The data contain 700,000 or so distinct CDR3 sequences, less than 20% of them singletons. V was shortened by 3 bases and J by 9 bases, with 9 bases between the two germline ends. The CDR3 loop spans 12 amino acids. The V gene's germline CDR1 is SNHLY and CDR2 FYNNEI. Study conclusions and caveats: Most clonotypes expanded in the thyroid (above 0.001) were also present in blood.

Only a few counts were recorded for this clonotype. Its antigen is currently unknown. Sequencing was carried out using blood. The receptor comes from a man aged 18 to 29 with Graves' hyperthyroidism. The chain links TRBV2 to TRBJ1-5; no firm D call. This chain's CDR3 is CASSESVGPQHF. The DNA for the CDR3 is TGTGCCAGCAGTGAGTCGGTCGGGCCCCAGCATTTT.